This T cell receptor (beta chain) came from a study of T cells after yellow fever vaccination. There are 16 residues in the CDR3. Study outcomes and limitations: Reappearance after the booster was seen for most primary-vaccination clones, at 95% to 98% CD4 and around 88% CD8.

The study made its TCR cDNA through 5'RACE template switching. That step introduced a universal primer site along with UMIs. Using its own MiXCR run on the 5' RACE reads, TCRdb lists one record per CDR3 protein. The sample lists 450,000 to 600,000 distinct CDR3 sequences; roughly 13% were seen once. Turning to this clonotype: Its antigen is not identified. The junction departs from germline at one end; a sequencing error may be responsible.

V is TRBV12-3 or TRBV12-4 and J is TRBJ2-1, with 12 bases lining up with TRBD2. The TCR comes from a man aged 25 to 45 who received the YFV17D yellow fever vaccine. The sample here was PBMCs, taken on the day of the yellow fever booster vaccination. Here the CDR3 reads CASNPLAGGGYNELFF. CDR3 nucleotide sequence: TGTGCCAGCAACCCACTAGCGGGAGGAGGCTACAATGAGCTGTTCTTC.